This T cell receptor beta chain was found in a study of neurological immune-mediated disorders. 2 million unsorted PBMCs were stored in RNAlater at -80 °C before RNA extraction. This clonotype was observed many times. Its antigen is not known. TCRdb re-called the 5' RACE reads with MiXCR, one entry per CDR3 protein. The data hold 60,000 to 85,000 distinct CDR3 sequences, with less than 5.5% observed a single time. The V gene lost 7 bases and the J gene lost 1 base, with 14 bases spanning the gap. This CDR3 has 14 amino acids. Germline V gives CDR1 SGHDT, CDR2 YYEEEE. Study-level results: In HTLV-1-associated myelopathy, TCR clonal expansion was greatest, whereas multiple sclerosis had the least, falling below healthy controls.

The clonotype comes from a woman aged 25 to 39 with multiple sclerosis. The gene calls are TRBV5-6 and TRBJ1-2, with D maybe TRBD1 (5 bases). The sample comprised PBMCs. The CDR3 DNA sequence: TGTGCCAGCGTTTTCCAGGGTTATAACTATGGCTACACCTTC. Translating gives CASVFQGYNYGYTF. The full variable domain, with the rest looked up from reference TRBV5-6 and TRBJ1-2, is DAGVTQSPTHLIKTRGQQVTLRCSPKSGHDTVSWYQQALGQGPQFIFQYYEEEERQRGNFPDRFSGHQFPNYSSELNVNALLLGDSALYLCASVFQGYNYGYTFGSGTRLTVV.